This paragraph covers one T cell receptor (beta chain) sequence. Its antigen is not identified. These data belong to a study of T cell responses to AZD1222 COVID-19 vaccine. Study-level points and caveats: At baseline, seropositivity was found in only 6 or 7 AZD1222 recipients.

Assay used: immunoSEQ multiplex PCR; TCRdb lists only in-frame clones, some missing. The data show about 160,000 clones, 85% to 90% seen once. CDR1 MDHEN and CDR2 SYDVKM come from the germline V gene. The CDR3 runs 15 residues. V lost 4 bases, J lost 4 bases, and 6 bases stayed unmatched. The material sequenced was peripheral blood, taken on day 0 of AZD1222 vaccination. The V and J genes are TRBV28 and TRBJ2-3; TRBD1 matches at 9 bases. The receptor was isolated from an adult in good health. CDR3 bases: TGTGCCAGCAGTTCTCCGGGACAGGGTTCAGATACGCAGTATTTT. This sequence encodes CASSSPGQGSDTQYF. Full variable domain (remainder filled in from reference TRBV28 and TRBJ2-3): DVKVTQSSRYLVKRTGEKVFLECVQDMDHENMFWYRQDPGLGLRLIYFSYDVKMKEKGDIPEGYSVSREKKERFSLILESASTNQTSMYLCASSSPGQGSDTQYFGPGTRLTVL.